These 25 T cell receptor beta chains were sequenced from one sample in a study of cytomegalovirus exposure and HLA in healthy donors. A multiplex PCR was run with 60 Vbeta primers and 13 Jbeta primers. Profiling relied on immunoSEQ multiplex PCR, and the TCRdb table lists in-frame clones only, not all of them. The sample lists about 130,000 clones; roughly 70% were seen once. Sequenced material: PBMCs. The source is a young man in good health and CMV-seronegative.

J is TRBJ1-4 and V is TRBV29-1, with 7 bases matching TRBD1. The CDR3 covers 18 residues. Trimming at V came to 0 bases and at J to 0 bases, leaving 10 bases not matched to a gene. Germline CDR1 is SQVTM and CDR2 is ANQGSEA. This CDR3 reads CSVEDRAGGRATNEKLFF. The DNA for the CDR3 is TGCAGCGTTGAAGATAGGGCAGGGGGACGTGCAACTAATGAAAAACTGTTTTTT.

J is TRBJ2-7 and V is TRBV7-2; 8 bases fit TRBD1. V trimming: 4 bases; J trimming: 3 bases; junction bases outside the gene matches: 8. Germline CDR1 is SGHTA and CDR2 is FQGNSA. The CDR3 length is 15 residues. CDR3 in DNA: TGTGCCAGCAGCTCTTCCGGGACAGGAAGCTACGAGCAGTACTTC. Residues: CASSSSGTGSYEQYF. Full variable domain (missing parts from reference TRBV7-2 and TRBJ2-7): GAGVSQSPSNKVTEKGKDVELRCDPISGHTALYWYRQSLGQGLEFLIYFQGNSAPDKSGLPSDRFSAERTGGSVSTLTIQRTQQEDSAVYLCASSSSGTGSYEQYFGPGTRLTVT.

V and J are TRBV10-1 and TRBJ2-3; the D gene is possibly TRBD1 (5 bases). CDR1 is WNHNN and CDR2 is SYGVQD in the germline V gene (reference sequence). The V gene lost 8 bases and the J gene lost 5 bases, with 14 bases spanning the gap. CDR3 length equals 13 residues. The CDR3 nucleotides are TGCGCCAGCTCTGATCAGGGAATAGATACGCAGTATTTT. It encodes CASSDQGIDTQYF.

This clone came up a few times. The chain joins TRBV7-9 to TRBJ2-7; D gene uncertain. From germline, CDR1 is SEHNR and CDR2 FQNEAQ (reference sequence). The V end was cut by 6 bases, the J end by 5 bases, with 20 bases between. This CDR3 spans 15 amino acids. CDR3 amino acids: CASSRTTLLRDEQYF. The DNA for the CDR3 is TGTGCCAGCAGTCGAACCACCCTCCTTCGGGACGAGCAGTACTTC.

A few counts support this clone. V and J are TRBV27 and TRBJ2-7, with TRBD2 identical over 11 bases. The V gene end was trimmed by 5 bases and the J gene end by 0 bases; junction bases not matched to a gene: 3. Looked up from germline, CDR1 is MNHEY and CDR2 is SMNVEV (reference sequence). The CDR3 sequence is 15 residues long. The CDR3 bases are TGTGCCAGCAGTCTCACTAGCGGGAGCTCCTACGAGCAGTACTTC. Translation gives CASSLTSGSSYEQYF.

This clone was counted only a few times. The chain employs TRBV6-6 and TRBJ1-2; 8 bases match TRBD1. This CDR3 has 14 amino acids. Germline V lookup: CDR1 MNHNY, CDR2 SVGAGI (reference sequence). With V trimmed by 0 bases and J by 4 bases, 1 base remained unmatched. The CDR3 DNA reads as TGTGCCAGCAGTTACTCGGGACAGGCCTATGGCTACACCTTC. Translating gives CASSYSGQAYGYTF.

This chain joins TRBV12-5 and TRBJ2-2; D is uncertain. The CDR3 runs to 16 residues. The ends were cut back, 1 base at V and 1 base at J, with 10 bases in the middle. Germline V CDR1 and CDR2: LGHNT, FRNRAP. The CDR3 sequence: CASGLDTPGNTGELFF. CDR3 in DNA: TGTGCTAGTGGTTTGGACACCCCAGGGAACACCGGGGAGCTGTTTTTT.

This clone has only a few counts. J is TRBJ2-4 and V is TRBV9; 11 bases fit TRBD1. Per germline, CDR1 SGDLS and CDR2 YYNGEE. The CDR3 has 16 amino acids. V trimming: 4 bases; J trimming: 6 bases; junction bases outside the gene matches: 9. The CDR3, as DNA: TGTGCCAGCAGCCTCGCCGGGACAGGGGGTATAAACATTCAGTACTTC. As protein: CASSLAGTGGINIQYF.

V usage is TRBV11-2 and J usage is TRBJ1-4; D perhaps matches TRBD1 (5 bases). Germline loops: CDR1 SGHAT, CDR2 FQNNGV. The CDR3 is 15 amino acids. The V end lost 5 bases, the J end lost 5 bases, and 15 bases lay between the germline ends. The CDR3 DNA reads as TGTGCCAGCAGCCCCCCCGGGGGAACCAATGAAAAACTGTTTTTT. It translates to CASSPPGGTNEKLFF.

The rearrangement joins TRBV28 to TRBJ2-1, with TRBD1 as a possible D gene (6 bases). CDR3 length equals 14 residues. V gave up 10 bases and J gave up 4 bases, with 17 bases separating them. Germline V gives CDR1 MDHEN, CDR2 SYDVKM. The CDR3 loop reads CAIQGAPRYNEQFF. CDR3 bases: TGTGCCATACAGGGAGCTCCAAGATACAATGAGCAGTTCTTC.

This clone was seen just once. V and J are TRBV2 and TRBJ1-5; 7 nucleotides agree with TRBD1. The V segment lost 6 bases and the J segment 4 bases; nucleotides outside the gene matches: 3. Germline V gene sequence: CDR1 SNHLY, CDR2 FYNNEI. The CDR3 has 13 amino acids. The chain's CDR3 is CASRRDSNQPQHF. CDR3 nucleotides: TGTGCCAGCAGGCGGGACAGTAATCAGCCCCAGCATTTT.

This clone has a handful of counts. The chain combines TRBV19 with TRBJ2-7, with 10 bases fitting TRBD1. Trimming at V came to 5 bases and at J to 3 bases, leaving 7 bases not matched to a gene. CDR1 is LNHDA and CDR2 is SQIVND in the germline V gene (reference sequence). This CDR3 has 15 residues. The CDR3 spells CASSGMTGGIYEQYF. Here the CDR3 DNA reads TGTGCCAGTAGTGGAATGACAGGGGGCATCTACGAGCAGTACTTC.

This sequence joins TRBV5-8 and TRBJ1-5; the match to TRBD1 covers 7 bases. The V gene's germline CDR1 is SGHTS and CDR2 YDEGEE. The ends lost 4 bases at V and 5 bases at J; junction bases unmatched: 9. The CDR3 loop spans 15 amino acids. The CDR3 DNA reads TGTGCCAGCAGCCGAGGGACAGCCAACCATCAGCCCCAGCATTTT. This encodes CASSRGTANHQPQHF.

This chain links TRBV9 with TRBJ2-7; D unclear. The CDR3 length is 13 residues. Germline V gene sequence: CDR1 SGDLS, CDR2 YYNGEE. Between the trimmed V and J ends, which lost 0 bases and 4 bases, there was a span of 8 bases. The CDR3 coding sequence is TGTGCCAGCAGCGTAGCTCTTAATTACGAGCAGTACTTC. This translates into CASSVALNYEQYF.

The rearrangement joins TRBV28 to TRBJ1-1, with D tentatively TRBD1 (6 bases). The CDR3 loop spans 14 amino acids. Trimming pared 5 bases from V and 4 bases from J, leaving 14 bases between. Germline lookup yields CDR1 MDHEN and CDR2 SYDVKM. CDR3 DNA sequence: TGTGCCAGCAGTGACTCTTTGACAGGCACTGAAGCTTTCTTT. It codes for CASSDSLTGTEAFF. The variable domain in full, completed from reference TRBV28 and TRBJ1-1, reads DVKVTQSSRYLVKRTGEKVFLECVQDMDHENMFWYRQDPGLGLRLIYFSYDVKMKEKGDIPEGYSVSREKKERFSLILESASTNQTSMYLCASSDSLTGTEAFFGQGTRLTVV.

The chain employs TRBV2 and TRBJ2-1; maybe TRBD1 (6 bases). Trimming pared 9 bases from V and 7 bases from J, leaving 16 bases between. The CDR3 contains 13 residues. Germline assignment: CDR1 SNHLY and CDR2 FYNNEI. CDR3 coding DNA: TGTGCCAGAGGGACCCCCCAGGGGAATGAGCAGTTCTTC. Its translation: CARGTPQGNEQFF.

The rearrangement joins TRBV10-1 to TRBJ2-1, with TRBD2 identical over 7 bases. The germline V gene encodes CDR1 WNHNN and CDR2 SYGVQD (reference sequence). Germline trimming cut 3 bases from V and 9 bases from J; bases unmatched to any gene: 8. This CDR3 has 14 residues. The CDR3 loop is CASSERTRSVEQFF. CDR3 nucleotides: TGCGCCAGCAGTGAAAGGACTAGGTCCGTTGAGCAGTTCTTC.

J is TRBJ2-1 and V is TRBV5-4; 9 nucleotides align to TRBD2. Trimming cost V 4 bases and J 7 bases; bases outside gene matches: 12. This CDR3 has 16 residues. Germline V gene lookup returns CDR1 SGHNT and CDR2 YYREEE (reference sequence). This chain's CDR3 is CASSPALTSGLNEQFF. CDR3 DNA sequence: TGTGCCAGCAGCCCGGCCTTGACTAGCGGCCTTAATGAGCAGTTCTTC.

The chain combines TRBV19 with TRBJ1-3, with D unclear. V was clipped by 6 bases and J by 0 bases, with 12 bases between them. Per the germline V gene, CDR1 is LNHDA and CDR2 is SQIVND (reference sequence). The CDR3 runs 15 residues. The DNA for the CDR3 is TGTGCCAGTAGCTACCTTCTGAGCTCTGGAAACACCATATATTTT. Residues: CASSYLLSSGNTIYF.

The DNA for the CDR3 is TGTGCCAGGGGACAGGGGTACGAGCAGTACTTC. Translated: CARGQGYEQYF. The rearrangement joins TRBV2 to TRBJ2-7; 10 bases agree with TRBD1. Germline CDR1 and CDR2: SNHLY and FYNNEI. The CDR3 is 11 amino acids. The V gene end was trimmed by 9 bases and the J gene end by 4 bases; junction bases not matched to a gene: 0.

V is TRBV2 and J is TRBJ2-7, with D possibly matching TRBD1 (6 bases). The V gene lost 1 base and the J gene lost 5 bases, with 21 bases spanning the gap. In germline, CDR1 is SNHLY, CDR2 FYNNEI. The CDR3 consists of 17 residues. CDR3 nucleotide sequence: TGTGCCAGCAGTGAAGAAAGTCAGGGGTACAGGCACCACGAGCAGTACTTC. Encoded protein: CASSEESQGYRHHEQYF.

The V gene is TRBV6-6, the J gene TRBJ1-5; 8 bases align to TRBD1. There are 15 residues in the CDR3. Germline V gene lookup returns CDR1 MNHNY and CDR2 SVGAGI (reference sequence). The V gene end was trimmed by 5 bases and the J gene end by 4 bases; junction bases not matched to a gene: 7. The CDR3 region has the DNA TGTGCCAGCAGTAACGGACAGGGTGGGAATCAGCCCCAGCATTTT. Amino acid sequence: CASSNGQGGNQPQHF.

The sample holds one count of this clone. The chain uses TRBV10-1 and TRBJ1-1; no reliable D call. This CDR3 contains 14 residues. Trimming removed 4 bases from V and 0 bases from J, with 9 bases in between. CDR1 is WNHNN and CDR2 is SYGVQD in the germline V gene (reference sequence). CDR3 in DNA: TGCGCCAGCAGTGTTGGCAGGATGAACACTGAAGCTTTCTTT. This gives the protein CASSVGRMNTEAFF.

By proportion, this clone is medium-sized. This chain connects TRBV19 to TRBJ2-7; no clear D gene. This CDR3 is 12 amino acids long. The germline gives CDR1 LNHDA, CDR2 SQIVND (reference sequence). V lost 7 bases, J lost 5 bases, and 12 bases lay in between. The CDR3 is CASKVVEDEQYF. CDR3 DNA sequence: TGTGCCAGTAAGGTTGTCGAGGACGAGCAGTACTTC.

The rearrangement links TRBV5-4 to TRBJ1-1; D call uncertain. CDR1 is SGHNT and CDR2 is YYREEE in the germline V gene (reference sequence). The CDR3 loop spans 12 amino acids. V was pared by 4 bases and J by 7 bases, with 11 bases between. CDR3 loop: CASSTRGNEAFF. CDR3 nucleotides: TGTGCCAGCAGCACTCGAGGGAATGAAGCTTTCTTT. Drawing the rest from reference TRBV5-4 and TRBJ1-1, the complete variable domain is ETGVTQSPTHLIKTRGQQVTLRCSSQSGHNTVSWYQQALGQGPQFIFQYYREEENGRGNFPPRFSGLQFPNYSSELNVNALELDDSALYLCASSTRGNEAFFGQGTRLTVV.